This T cell receptor beta chain was obtained from a study of T cell responses to AZD1222 COVID-19 vaccine. Findings and caveats of the study: Seropositive AZD1222 recipients at baseline numbered only five or six. A rise in Spike-specific TCR breadth and depth followed two AZD1222 doses.

Germline trimming cut 4 bases from V and 4 bases from J; bases unmatched to any gene: 6. The CDR3 runs to 16 residues. Germline V gene lookup returns CDR1 LGHDT and CDR2 YNNKEL (reference sequence). Of note for this clone: Its antigen is as yet unknown.

The protocol was immunoSEQ multiplex PCR, while the TCRdb copy is restricted to in-frame clones and leaves out a portion. This table has 100,000 or so clones, 70% to 90% appearing once. The sequencing used peripheral blood, collected on day 0 of AZD1222 vaccination. This chain links TRBV3-1 (or the pseudogene TRBV3-2) with TRBJ2-3; TRBD2 aligns across 12 bases. This clonotype was sampled from an adult in good health. In DNA, the CDR3 is TGTGCCAGCAGCCTCCGACTAGCGGGGGAGGCAGATACGCAGTATTTT. Its protein product is CASSLRLAGEADTQYF.